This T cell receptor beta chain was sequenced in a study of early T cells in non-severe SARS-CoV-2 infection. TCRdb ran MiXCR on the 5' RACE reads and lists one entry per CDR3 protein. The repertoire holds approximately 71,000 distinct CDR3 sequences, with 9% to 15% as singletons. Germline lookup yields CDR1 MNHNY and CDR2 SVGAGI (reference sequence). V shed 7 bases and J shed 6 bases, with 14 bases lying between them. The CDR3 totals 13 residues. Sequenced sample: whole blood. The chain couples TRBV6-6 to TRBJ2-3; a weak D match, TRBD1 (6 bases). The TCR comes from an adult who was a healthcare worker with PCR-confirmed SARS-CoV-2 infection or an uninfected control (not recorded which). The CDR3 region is CASTHYRADTQYF. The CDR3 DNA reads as TGTGCCAGCACCCACTACAGGGCGGATACGCAGTATTTT.